The clone carrying this T cell receptor (beta chain) has ten or more counts. No antigen is known for it. This sample was included in a study of CD8 T cells in ankylosing spondylitis. Whole-study results and caveats: Made up of eight highly homologous variants, a TCR beta motif appeared characteristic of ankylosing spondylitis blood. Disease-linked clones reportedly concentrated significantly in matched ankylosing spondylitis synovial fluid. As for the disease-linked clones, they showed a CD8+ phenotype and occurred at relatively low frequencies in peripheral blood.

Germline V gives CDR1 SQVTM, CDR2 ANQGSEA. CDR3 size: 11 residues. TCRdb reprocessed the 5' RACE reads with MiXCR, giving one entry per CDR3 protein. The sample carries 500,000 or so distinct CDR3 sequences, about 5% recorded once. V and J are TRBV29-1 and TRBJ2-7; 7 bases agree with TRBD1. Sample: blood, either unsorted or a sorted T cell fraction (not recorded which). The clonotype originates from a male donor with ankylosing spondylitis. The CDR3 nucleotides are TGCAGTGGGGGACAGTCCTACGAGCAGTACTTC. Translated, it gives CSGGQSYEQYF.